The 20 T cell receptor beta chains given below trace back to one sample, sequenced in a study of tumor-infiltrating lymphocytes in primary liver carcinoma (dated by TCRdb to about 2017). Total RNA and DNA were co-extracted from roughly 18-30 mg of bulk tissue with the AllPrep DNA/RNA mini kit, without cell sorting. The data were produced on an Illumina HiSeq 2500. A constant-region primer and ProtoScript II reverse transcriptase were used to reverse-transcribe TCRbeta-specific cDNA from approximately 500 ng total RNA. Three nested multiplex PCR rounds, following a slightly modified ARM-PCR procedure, were used to build the TCRbeta libraries. Each of the first two PCR rounds ran for approximately 11 cycles using multiplex TRBV1-TRBV30 forward primers together with a Cbeta reverse primer. TCRdb ran its own pipeline on the public reads, namely fastp trimming at Q25 and MiXCR clone calling, and kept in-frame beta chains. Entries that share a CDR3 protein sequence are merged under the most common genes and DNA. The sample table shows tens of thousands of distinct CDR3 sequences, and 71% are seen once. 40% of the sample is held by the ten biggest clonotypes.

Sequencing was performed on liver tumor tissue from sampling region 4. The cell subset or site label of this sample denotes: tumor region T4, right-lateral pole. Receptor source: a man in his forties with primary liver carcinoma and hepatitis B virus infection.

Comment on this clonotype: One end of the junction fails to match germline, which may point to a read error. The chain carries TRBV28 and TRBJ2-7; D could derive from TRBD1 or TRBD2 (6 bases each). The germline V gene has CDR1 MDHEN and CDR2 SYDVKM. The CDR3 totals 15 residues. In nucleotides, the CDR3 is TGTGTCAGCAGTTTTGGGGGGCATGTTTCCTACGAGCAGTACTTC. This codes for CVSSFGGHVSYEQYF.

Comment on this clonotype: Given a much more abundant clone one base away, this may be a read error. The genes are TRBV6-6 and TRBJ1-2; possible D gene TRBD1, 6 bases. V shed 10 bases and J shed 4 bases, with 19 bases lying between them. Germline V gives CDR1 MNHNY, CDR2 SVGAGI (reference sequence). The CDR3 is 14 residues long. DNA of the CDR3: TGTGCCATCAGAAAACCGGACAGCTTCTATGGCTACACCTTC. Its protein product is CAIRKPDSFYGYTF.

To note about this clonotype: This clone may be a read error of a much larger clone one base away. V is TRBV28 and J is TRBJ1-2, with 10 bases identical to TRBD1. This CDR3 has 19 amino acids. Per germline, CDR1 MDHEN and CDR2 SYDVKM. The CDR3 spells CDSSLFSGTGVLTNYGYTF. The CDR3 coding sequence is TGTGACAGCAGTTTATTCTCCGGGACAGGGGTCCTCACTAACTATGGCTACACCTTC.

Concerning this clonotype: It is likely a read error, because the conserved phenylalanine at the end of the CDR3 is missing. Because the CDR3's place on the DNA is in doubt, the DNA is left out and the CDR3 is given as listed by TCRdb. The J gene is TRBJ2-2, the V gene TRBV11-2; the listed D gene, TRBD2, was not tested against the DNA. Termini included, the CDR3 measures 15 amino acids. Germline V CDR1 and CDR2: SGHAT, FQNNGV. The CDR3 spells CASSYAGSNTGELSL.

For this clonotype: The germline gene is not matched at one end of the junction; a read error may be the cause. The chain uses TRBV12-3 or TRBV12-4 and TRBJ2-3, with TRBD1 matching over 7 bases. The CDR3 spans 17 residues. The CDR3 bases are TGTGCCACCAGTCATCGCCGGGACAGTTTAGTTACAGATACGCAGTGTTTT. Translated: CATSHRRDSLVTDTQCF.

Worth noting for this clonotype: Lacking the conserved final phenylalanine or tryptophan, this CDR3 likely reflects a read error. This sequence joins TRBV6-5 and TRBJ2-1; 7 nucleotides agree with TRBD2. Losses at the gene ends were 10 bases for V and 6 bases for J; bases not matched to a gene: 9. Germline V gene sequence: CDR1 MNHEY, CDR2 SVGAGI. This CDR3 comprises 13 residues. The CDR3 DNA is TGTGCCAACAATAGACTAGCCTCCAATGAGCAGTTCTCC. This gives the protein CANNRLASNEQFS.

This rearrangement joins TRBV6-6 to TRBJ2-3; 11 bases fit TRBD2. This CDR3 is built from 17 residues. The trim removed 6 bases at V and 14 bases at J, leaving 22 bases unmatched. CDR1 and CDR2 from the germline V gene are MNHNY and SVGAGI (reference sequence). CDR3 sequence: CASSIRLAGPSTDTWYF. CDR3 nucleotides: TGTGCCAGCAGCATTAGACTAGCGGGGCCTAGCACAGATACGTGGTATTTT.

This clonotype was seen only a few times. This could be a read error, since a much larger clone is one nucleotide away. The chain uses TRBV24-1 and TRBJ2-1; D may be TRBD2 (5 bases). Germline lookup yields CDR1 KGHDR and CDR2 SFDVKD. The CDR3 length is 13 residues. As DNA, the CDR3 is TGTGCCACCAGTGACCCTACTAGGCCCGAGCAGTCCTTC. As protein: CATSDPTRPEQSF.

Turning to this clonotype: One end of the junction is discordant with germline, which a read error may explain. The J gene is TRBJ2-3, the V gene TRBV6-6, with 13 bases fitting TRBD2. The CDR3 sequence is 16 residues long. Germline V lookup: CDR1 MNHNY, CDR2 SVGAGI (reference sequence). The chain's CDR3 is CASRKGTSGRADMQYF. The DNA of the CDR3 is TGTGCCAGCAGGAAAGGTACTAGCGGGAGGGCGGATATGCAGTATTTT.

V gene TRBV29-1 combines with J gene TRBJ2-1, with D perhaps TRBD2 (5 bases). The germline gives CDR1 SQVTM, CDR2 ANQGSEA. The V gene lost 8 bases and the J gene lost 5 bases, with 16 bases spanning the gap. The CDR3 extends over 13 amino acids. The CDR3 nucleotides read TGCAGCTACTCCGGGATAAGTAACAATGAGCAGTTCTTC. Its translation: CSYSGISNNEQFF.

Regarding this clonotype: At one of its ends the junction is not consistent with the germline gene, which may arise from a read error. V usage is TRBV11-2 and J usage is TRBJ2-1; D remains ambiguous. Looked up from germline, CDR1 is SGHAT and CDR2 is FQNNGV. The CDR3 extends over 16 amino acids. The CDR3 spells CASSLDPETPYNEQFF. CDR3 in DNA: TGTGCAAGCAGCTTAGATCCAGAGACCCCCTACAATGAGCAGTTCTTC.

At least ten counts were recorded for this clonotype. The V and J genes are TRBV5-1 and TRBJ2-7; 11 bases agree with TRBD2. Germline V gene data show CDR1 as SGHRS and CDR2 as YFSETQ. The trim removed 1 base at V and 0 bases at J, leaving 0 bases unmatched. This CDR3 region has 15 residues. The CDR3 reads CASSLTSGSSYEQYF. The CDR3 DNA sequence: TGCGCCAGCAGCTTGACTAGCGGGAGCTCCTACGAGCAGTACTTC.

A note on this clonotype: A read error may explain this, as a much larger clone is one base away. The chain employs TRBV9 and TRBJ2-3, with D perhaps matching TRBD2 (5 bases). This CDR3 has 14 residues. Germline V CDR1 and CDR2: SGDLS, YYNGEE. The CDR3 region has the DNA TGTACCAGCACCCAGCGGACTAGCACAGATACGCAGTATTTT. Amino acid sequence: CTSTQRTSTDTQYF.

Comments on this clonotype: Since a much larger clone is just one base distant, this may be a read error. The V gene is TRBV5-6, the J gene TRBJ2-1, with D maybe TRBD2 (5 bases). This CDR3 is built from 14 residues. Per the germline V gene, CDR1 is SGHDT and CDR2 is YYEEEE. The V and J ends lost 4 bases and 5 bases respectively, with 13 bases between them. DNA for the CDR3: TGTGCCAGCAGCGAGGCAGGAGCGGACAATGAGCAGTTCTTC. This encodes CASSEAGADNEQFF.

A remark on this clonotype: Likely a read error: the CDR3 ends without its conserved phenylalanine or tryptophan. This sequence joins TRBV6-6 and TRBJ1-6; D is perhaps TRBD1 (6 bases). Per germline, CDR1 MNHNY and CDR2 SVGAGI (reference sequence). This CDR3 region has 13 residues. DNA for the CDR3: TGTGCTAGCAGTTCAACAGGGATTTCACCCCTCCACATT. Translated: CASSSTGISPLHI.

The rearrangement uses TRBV19 and TRBJ2-1, with 10 bases matching TRBD1. V lost 4 bases and J lost 10; bases outside the gene matches: 10. This CDR3 spans 15 amino acids. CDR1 LNHDA and CDR2 SQIVND come from the germline V gene (reference sequence). CDR3 DNA: TGTGCCAGTAGTAGACAGGGGGCACGGGGAGTGGAGCAGTTCTTC. Residues: CASSRQGARGVEQFF.

In this sample, this clonotype turned up many times. The chain carries TRBV6-1 and TRBJ2-1; tentative D call: TRBD1 (5 bases). V lost 2 bases and J 5 bases, leaving 7 bases between the germline ends. Germline V gives CDR1 MNHNS, CDR2 SASEGT. The length of the CDR3 is 13 residues. CDR3 loop: CASSEQGHNEQFF. CDR3 in DNA: TGTGCCAGCAGTGAACAGGGCCACAATGAGCAGTTCTTC.

The gene calls are TRBV7-8 and TRBJ2-7; 8 bases fit TRBD1. Germline V gene lookup returns CDR1 SGHVS and CDR2 FQNEAQ. J gave up 3 bases and V 2 bases, and 6 bases lay outside the gene matches. The CDR3 totals 15 residues. CDR3: CASSLKTGAHYEQYF. The DNA for the CDR3 is TGTGCCAGCAGCTTAAAGACAGGGGCCCACTACGAGCAGTACTTC.

To note about this clonotype: The germline gene is not matched at one end of the junction; a read error may be the cause. The rearrangement joins TRBV11-2 to TRBJ2-5; D unresolved. Germline CDR1 SGHAT, CDR2 FQNNGV. The CDR3 consists of 14 residues. In nucleotides, the CDR3 is TGTGCTAGCAGCTTAGTGTCAGGTCAAGAGTCCCAGTACTTC. It yields the protein CASSLVSGQESQYF.

As for this clonotype: One end of the junction does not line up with germline, which may come from a read error. The CDR3 nucleotides are TGTGCCAGCAGCTTAGATCTTACGGGTGGGGGCGATGAGCAGATCTTC. Its translation is CASSLDLTGGGDEQIF. V gene TRBV11-2 combines with J gene TRBJ2-1; D is perhaps TRBD1 (6 bases). Germline lookup yields CDR1 SGHAT and CDR2 FQNNGV. This CDR3 is 16 amino acids long. Drawing the rest from reference TRBV11-2 and TRBJ2-1, the complete variable domain is EAGVAQSPRYKIIEKRQSVAFWCNPISGHATLYWYQQILGQGPKLLIQFQNNGVVDDSQLPKDRFSAERLKGVDSTLKIQPAKLEDSAVYLCASSLDLTGGGDEQIFGPGTRLTVL.